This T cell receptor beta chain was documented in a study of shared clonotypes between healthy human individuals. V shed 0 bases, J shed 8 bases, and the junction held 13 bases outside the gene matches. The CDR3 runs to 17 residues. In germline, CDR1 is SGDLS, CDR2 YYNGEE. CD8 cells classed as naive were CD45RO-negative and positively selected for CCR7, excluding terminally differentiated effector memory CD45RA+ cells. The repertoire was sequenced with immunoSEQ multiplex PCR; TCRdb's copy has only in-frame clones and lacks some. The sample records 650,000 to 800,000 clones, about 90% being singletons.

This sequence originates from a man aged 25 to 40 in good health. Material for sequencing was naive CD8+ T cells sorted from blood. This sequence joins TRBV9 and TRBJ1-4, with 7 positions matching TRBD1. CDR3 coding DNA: TGTGCCAGCAGCGTAGGAGGGGGAGGGGGCGCGGAGGAAAAACTGTTTTTT. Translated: CASSVGGGGGAEEKLFF.